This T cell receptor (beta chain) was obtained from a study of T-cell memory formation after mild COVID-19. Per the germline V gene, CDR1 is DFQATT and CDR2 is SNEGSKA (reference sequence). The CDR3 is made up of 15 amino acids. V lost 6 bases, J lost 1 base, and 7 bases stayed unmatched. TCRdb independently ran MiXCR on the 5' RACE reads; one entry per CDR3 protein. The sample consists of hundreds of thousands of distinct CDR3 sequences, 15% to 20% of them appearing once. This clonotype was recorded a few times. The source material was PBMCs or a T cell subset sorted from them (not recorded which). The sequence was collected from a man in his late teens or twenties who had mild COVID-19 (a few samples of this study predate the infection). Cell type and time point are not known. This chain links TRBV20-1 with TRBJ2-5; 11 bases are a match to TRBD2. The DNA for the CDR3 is TGCAGTGCGGTGCTAGCGGGGGGCTCCCAAGAGACCCAGTACTTC. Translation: CSAVLAGGSQETQYF.